These T cell receptor beta chains were read from a single sample in a study of human T cells and chemical hapten exposure. One entry per CDR3 protein, called by TCRdb with MiXCR from the 5' RACE reads. Among about 140,000 distinct CDR3 sequences listed, 3.5% to 5% were seen once. Receptors were obtained from a female donor in good health. CDR3s include the opening cysteine and the closing phenylalanine or tryptophan. The D gene is left open where the match is weak. Part of the rows lack a size; the others show once, few, many or a class for expanded clones.

>-|TRBJ2-7|many|TRBV5-1
CASSLDSAYEQYF
TGCGCCAGCAGCTTGGACAGCGCCTACGAGCAGTACTTC
>-|TRBJ2-1|many|TRBV5-1
CASRKQADNEQFF
TGCGCCAGCCGAAAACAGGCTGATAATGAGCAGTTCTTC
>-|TRBJ2-7|many|TRBV4-3
CASSPGPSRPYEQYF
TGCGCCAGCAGCCCGGGACCCTCAAGGCCCTACGAGCAGTACTTC
>-|TRBJ1-1|many|TRBV6-5
CASSNRAGEAFF
TGTGCCAGCAGCAACAGGGCTGGGGAAGCTTTCTTT
>-|TRBJ1-6|-|TRBV6-5
CASSSRNSPLHF
TGTGCCAGCAGTTCTCGTAATTCACCCCTCCACTTT
>-|TRBJ1-3|many|TRBV7-9
CASSLEGRTNTIYF
TGTGCCAGCAGCTTAGAAGGCAGAACAAACACCATATATTTT
>-|TRBJ1-1|few|TRBV5-4
CASSLSSQTEAFF
TGTGCCAGCAGCTTGTCCTCTCAAACTGAAGCTTTCTTT
>-|TRBJ2-7|few|TRBV6-6
CASSYSIGYEQYF
TGTGCCAGCAGTTACTCGATTGGATACGAGCAGTACTTC
>-|TRBJ2-2|many|TRBV28
CASKKDSLNTGELFF
TGTGCCAGCAAAAAAGACAGTCTGAACACCGGGGAGCTGTTTTTT
>-|TRBJ2-1|many|TRBV3-1
CASSHLPGTGTFRDYNEQFF
TGTGCCAGCAGCCACCTTCCCGGGACCGGCACCTTTAGGGACTACAATGAGCAGTTCTTC
>-|TRBJ2-7|many|TRBV20-1
CSARNDKGRNEQYF
TGCAGTGCTAGAAATGACAAGGGGAGGAACGAGCAGTACTTC
>-|TRBJ1-1|many|TRBV5-4
CASSLAGPTEAFF
TGTGCCAGCAGCTTAGCGGGGCCCACTGAAGCTTTCTTT
>-|TRBJ2-3|many|TRBV5-4
CASSYGRGTDTQYF
TGTGCCAGCAGCTACGGAAGGGGCACAGATACGCAGTATTTT
>-|TRBJ1-5|many|TRBV12-3/TRBV12-4
CASSLPGNQPQHF
TGTGCCAGCAGTTTACCAGGCAATCAGCCCCAGCATTTT
>-|TRBJ1-1|many|TRBV19
CASSIGVASAFF
TGTGCCAGTAGTATCGGGGTGGCGTCAGCTTTCTTT
>-|TRBJ2-7|few|TRBV20-1
CSAPGRYEQYF
TGCAGTGCCCCGGGTCGGTACGAGCAGTACTTC
>TRBD1|TRBJ1-3|many|TRBV19
CASSVPGGGGNTIYF
TGTGCCAGTAGCGTACCAGGGGGCGGTGGAAACACCATATATTTT